The present TCR beta chain was sequenced within a study of OX40 agonist ivuxolimab in advanced cancers. In the study overall: Ivuxolimab was an agonistic, fully human IgG2 monoclonal antibody directed against OX40 (CD134), a costimulatory receptor. The dose-escalation cohort was roughly 87% male with a mean age of approximately 59 years, ranging from about 20 to 85. Partial responses occurred in three dose-escalation patients, of whom one had hepatocellular carcinoma and two had cutaneous melanoma. The point of sequencing TCRbeta in the periphery was to test whether ivuxolimab changed TCR sequence diversity and drove clonal T-cell expansion. Of the roughly 52 patients in dose escalation, 19 had hepatocellular carcinoma, around 15 had melanoma, 9 had renal cell carcinoma and 9 had head and neck cancer. Intravenous ivuxolimab was administered to patients every 2 weeks at six dose levels: 0.01, 0.1, 0.3, 1.5, 3 and 10 mg/kg. Patients were allowed to have had prior anti-PD-1, anti-PD-L1 or anti-CTLA-4 therapy, and more than 30% of the dose-escalation patients had previously received checkpoint inhibitors. The paper covers the monotherapy dose-escalation part of the phase I ivuxolimab trial, which included N = 52 patients.

Comments on this clone: This clone's antigen is unknown. No base qualities exist here, and no much larger clone lies one base off it.

Study-wide conclusions, independent of this receptor: In partial responders in the 0.1-3.0 mg/kg groups, normalized peripheral clonal expansion was found to be among the lowest, especially among CD8+ T cells. The antigen specificity of the peripheral T cells that underwent clonal expansion was not determined. Low levels of normalized T-cell clonal expansion were also shown by some nonresponding patients. After ivuxolimab, CD8+ T cells had more expanded clones than CD4+ T cells on average. At doses of 0.1 to 3.0 mg/kg, clonal expansion of both CD4+ and CD8+ T cells in blood was seen between baseline and week 6.

Patients with autoimmune disease history or receiving systemic immunosuppression were excluded from the trial. Peripheral blood for TCR sequencing was drawn from every dose cohort at baseline, at cycle 4 day 1 and at cycle 7 day 1. Samples were obtained from an open-label, multicenter, first-in-human phase I dose-escalation trial of ivuxolimab. Adults with locally advanced or metastatic melanoma, renal cell carcinoma, hepatocellular carcinoma or head and neck squamous cell carcinoma were enrolled in the trial. CD4+ and CD8+ T cells were sorted separately from peripheral blood before TCR sequencing. To sequence the TCRbeta CDR3 region, genomic DNA was isolated from the sorted cells. The immunoSEQ Assay was used to sequence the TCRbeta CDR3 regions. The clones in this table, taken by TCRdb from immuneACCESS, are in-frame only. Not every clone is retained; where verified, under half of the shortfall comes from an unresolved V gene, and the cause of the rest is unknown. This sample has about 98,000 clones in its table, and about 83% of those were observed once. The ten largest make up approximately 0.5% of the sample.

The source was CD4+ or CD8+ T cells sorted from blood, collected in a trial of the OX40 agonist ivuxolimab. The TCR originated in an adult with an advanced solid tumor such as melanoma, head and neck, liver or kidney cancer.

For the CDR3, the sequence is CSVSGQGANNEQFF. The nucleotide sequence reads as follows: TGCAGCGTCTCCGGACAGGGGGCGAACAATGAGCAGTTCTTC. The chain is made from TRBV29-1 and TRBJ2-1; TRBD1 fits 11 bases in the junction. The CDR3, from cysteine to phenylalanine, totals 14 residues. Just CDR3 DNA is preserved here, 42 bases in frame from base 1. CDR1 and CDR2 are drawn from the germline V gene: SQVTM, ANQGSEA. Germline trimming amounts to 6 bases on V and 5 bases on J, with 6 as the count of junction bases outside the gene matches.